These 8 T cell receptor beta chains originate from one sample sequenced in a study of OX40 agonist ivuxolimab in advanced cancers. Here immunoSEQ multiplex PCR was the method, and the copy in TCRdb shows in-frame clones only, minus some. The sample lists roughly 92,000 clones, almost 90% occurring once. Sequencing was performed on CD4+ or CD8+ T cells sorted from blood, taken in a trial of the OX40 agonist ivuxolimab. The receptors were sampled from an adult with an advanced solid tumor such as melanoma, head and neck, liver or kidney cancer.

The rearrangement uses TRBV19 and TRBJ2-3; 10 positions agree with TRBD1. V was pared by 5 bases and J by 5 bases, with 4 bases of the junction left unmatched. The CDR3 contains 14 residues. Germline assignment: CDR1 LNHDA and CDR2 SQIVND (reference sequence). CDR3 residues: CASSLRTGGDTQYF. In DNA form, the CDR3 reads TGTGCCAGTAGTCTCAGGACAGGGGGAGATACGCAGTATTTT.

The chain joins TRBV7-6 to TRBJ2-3; TRBD2 matches at 11 bases. This CDR3 is built from 18 residues. Trimming removed 1 base from V and 0 bases from J; junction bases left unmatched: 6. CDR1 SGHVS and CDR2 FNYEAQ come from the germline V gene. The CDR3 protein is CASSLVPSGGQSTDTQYF. CDR3 nucleotide sequence: TGTGCCAGCAGCTTAGTTCCTAGCGGGGGGCAGAGCACAGATACGCAGTATTTT. Full variable domain (outside the CDR3, taken from reference TRBV7-6 and TRBJ2-3): GAGVSQSPRYKVTKRGQDVALRCDPISGHVSLYWYRQALGQGPEFLTYFNYEAQQDKSGLPNDRFSAERPEGSISTLTIQRTEQRDSAMYRCASSLVPSGGQSTDTQYFGPGTRLTVL.

This rearrangement joins TRBV6-1 to TRBJ2-1, with 7 bases fitting TRBD2. CDR1 and CDR2 (germline): MNHNS, SASEGT. V lost 0 bases and J lost 6; bases outside the gene matches: 8. The CDR3 extends over 16 amino acids. CDR3 region: CASSEAGGSIGNEQFF. The CDR3 coding sequence is TGTGCCAGCAGTGAAGCGGGAGGGAGCATCGGCAATGAGCAGTTCTTC.

The chain carries TRBV6-5 and TRBJ2-2, with 8 bases identical to TRBD2. The germline V gene encodes CDR1 MNHEY and CDR2 SVGAGI. Trimming removed 5 bases from V and 1 base from J; junction bases left unmatched: 3. This CDR3 contains 15 residues. The CDR3 is CASSRGGRNTGELFF. DNA of the CDR3: TGTGCCAGCAGTCGGGGGGGGCGGAACACCGGGGAGCTGTTTTTT.

The chain is built from TRBV28 and TRBJ2-7, with D hard to call. CDR1 and CDR2 from the germline V gene are MDHEN and SYDVKM. This CDR3 comprises 13 residues. The ends were cut back, 2 bases at V and 6 bases at J, with 11 bases in the middle. Here the CDR3 reads CASSLSRAFEQYF. CDR3 nucleotides: TGTGCCAGCAGTTTAAGCCGGGCTTTCGAGCAGTACTTC.

The V call is TRBV5-1, the J call TRBJ1-1; D is possibly TRBD1 (5 bases). This CDR3 is built from 13 residues. The germline CDR1 and CDR2 sequences are SGHRS and YFSETQ. The V end lost 2 bases, the J end lost 6 bases, and 11 bases lay between the germline ends. As DNA, the CDR3 is TGCGCCAGCAGCTTTCGGCAGGGAGCTGAAGCTTTCTTT. The encoded protein is CASSFRQGAEAFF. Based on the CDR3 plus reference TRBV5-1 and TRBJ1-1, the full variable domain is KAGVTQTPRYLIKTRGQQVTLSCSPISGHRSVSWYQQTPGQGLQFLFEYFSETQRNKGNFPGRFSGRQFSNSRSEMNVSTLELGDSALYLCASSFRQGAEAFFGQGTRLTVV.

This chain links TRBV6-5 with TRBJ1-1; D uncertain. V lost 0 bases and J lost 0, with 5 bases in between. The CDR3 totals 14 residues. Germline lookup yields CDR1 MNHEY and CDR2 SVGAGI. CDR3 sequence: CASSYSRLNTEAFF. In DNA form, the CDR3 reads TGTGCCAGCAGTTACTCGCGTCTGAACACTGAAGCTTTCTTT.

The chain joins TRBV28 to TRBJ1-4, with 7 bases identical to TRBD1. CDR1 is MDHEN and CDR2 is SYDVKM in the germline V gene. The CDR3 covers 15 residues. With V trimmed by 6 bases and J by 8 bases, 12 bases remained unmatched. The DNA for the CDR3 is TGTGCCAGCAGGAGGCAGGGGGTTCGAGGCGAAAAACTGTTTTTT. This gives the protein CASRRQGVRGEKLFF.